The rows below give T cell receptor beta chains drawn from one sample of a study of blood T cell repertoires in COVID-19. Sequenced by immunoSEQ multiplex PCR; TCRdb stores in-frame clones only, minus some. This table holds about 68,000 clones, around 93% found once. The sample taken for sequencing was peripheral blood. The source is a woman aged 55 to 70 with active COVID-19. The CDR3 runs from the conserved cysteine through the conserved F or W. A D gene is named only where the DNA matches it firmly.

TRBJ1-5	TRBV6-5	15	-	CASTPTGYVGQPQHF	TGTGCCAGCACTCCCACAGGGTACGTGGGTCAGCCCCAGCATTTT
TRBJ2-2	TRBV19	15	TRBD2	CASSRTSGNTGELFF	TGTGCCAGTAGCCGGACTAGCGGAAACACCGGGGAGCTGTTTTTT
TRBJ2-2	TRBV18	15	TRBD1	CASSPTGTATGELFF	TGTGCCAGCTCACCCACCGGGACAGCTACCGGGGAGCTGTTTTTT
TRBJ2-1	TRBV11-2	12	-	CASMIGGDEQFF	TGTGCCAGCATGATAGGGGGGGATGAGCAGTTCTTC
TRBJ2-3	TRBV2	15	TRBD2	CASKVLAGGGDTQYF	TGTGCCAGCAAAGTCCTAGCGGGAGGGGGAGATACGCAGTATTTT
TRBJ2-7	TRBV13	14	TRBD1	CASSPGTGFHEQYF	TGTGCCAGCAGCCCCGGGACAGGGTTCCACGAGCAGTACTTC
TRBJ2-4	TRBV27	15	TRBD2	CASSGLAGGLDIQYF	TGTGCCAGCAGTGGACTAGCGGGAGGGTTGGACATTCAGTACTTC
TRBJ2-7	TRBV5-1	16	TRBD2	CASSFPPAGDPYEQYF	TGCGCCAGCAGCTTTCCCCCCGCGGGAGACCCCTACGAGCAGTACTTC
TRBJ2-7	TRBV28	15	TRBD2	CASSPAGTTAYEQYF	TGTGCCAGCAGCCCCGCTGGGACTACAGCCTACGAGCAGTACTTC
TRBJ1-3	TRBV28	16	-	CASSLVGSYSGNTIYF	TGTGCCAGCAGTTTGGTAGGGAGTTACTCTGGAAACACCATATATTTT
TRBJ1-1	TRBV3-1/TRBV3-2	13	TRBD1	CASSQGTGGEAFF	TGTGCCAGCAGCCAAGGGACAGGGGGAGAAGCTTTCTTT